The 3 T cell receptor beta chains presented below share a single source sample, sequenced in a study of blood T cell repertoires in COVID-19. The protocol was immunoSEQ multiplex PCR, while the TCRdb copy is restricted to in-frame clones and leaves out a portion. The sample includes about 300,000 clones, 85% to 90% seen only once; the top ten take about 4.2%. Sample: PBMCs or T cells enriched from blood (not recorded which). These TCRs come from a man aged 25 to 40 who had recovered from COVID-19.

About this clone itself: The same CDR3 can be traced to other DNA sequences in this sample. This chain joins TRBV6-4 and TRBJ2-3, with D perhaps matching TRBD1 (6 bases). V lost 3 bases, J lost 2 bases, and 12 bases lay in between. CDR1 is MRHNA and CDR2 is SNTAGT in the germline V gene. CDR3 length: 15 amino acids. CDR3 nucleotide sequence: TGTGCCAGCAGTGATTTAGGGGGTCTCACAGATACGCAGTATTTT. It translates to CASSDLGGLTDTQYF.

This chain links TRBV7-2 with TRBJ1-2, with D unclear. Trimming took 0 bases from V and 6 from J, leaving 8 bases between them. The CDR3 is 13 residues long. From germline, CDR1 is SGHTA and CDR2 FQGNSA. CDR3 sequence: CASSLARQDGYTF. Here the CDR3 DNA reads TGTGCCAGCAGCTTAGCGAGACAAGATGGCTACACCTTC.

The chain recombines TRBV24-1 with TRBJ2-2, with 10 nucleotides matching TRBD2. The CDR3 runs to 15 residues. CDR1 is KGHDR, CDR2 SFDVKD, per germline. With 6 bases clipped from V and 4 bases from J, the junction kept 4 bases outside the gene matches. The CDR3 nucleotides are TGTGCCACCAGTAGCGGGGGGGCCCCCACCGGGGAGCTGTTTTTT. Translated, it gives CATSSGGAPTGELFF.